One sample yielded the 26 T cell receptor beta chains listed below, sequenced in a study of blood T cells in healthy people across ages. A J-beta primer mix and a sample-barcoded 5' primer were used in a second PCR of about 7 to 12 cycles. Each CDR3 protein gets one entry after TCRdb re-called the 5' RACE reads with MiXCR. The sample has 600,000 to 850,000 distinct CDR3 sequences; more than 40% are singletons. The specimen sequenced was blood. The receptors stem from a woman aged 55-75 years in good health.

The V call is TRBV11-2, the J call TRBJ2-1, with TRBD2 identical over 10 bases. Germline lookup yields CDR1 SGHAT and CDR2 FQNNGV. The V gene end was trimmed by 1 base and the J gene end by 5 bases; junction bases not matched to a gene: 11. This CDR3 has 18 residues. The DNA for the CDR3 is TGTGCCAGCAGCTTAGTTTTTGCTAGCGGGAGTTCCAACAATGAGCAGTTCTTC. Its translation: CASSLVFASGSSNNEQFF.

This clonotype has a count of ten or more. The chain links TRBV7-2 to TRBJ1-1; 7 nucleotides align to TRBD1. Trimming at V came to 5 bases and at J to 1 base, leaving 4 bases not matched to a gene. The CDR3 extends over 14 amino acids. The germline CDR1 and CDR2 sequences are SGHTA and FQGNSA. The CDR3: CASSLRQGNTEAFF. DNA of the CDR3: TGTGCCAGCAGCCTCCGACAGGGGAACACTGAAGCTTTCTTT.

V gene TRBV20-1 combines with J gene TRBJ1-1; maybe TRBD1 (6 bases). The CDR3 sequence is 15 residues long. The V end was cut by 1 base, the J end by 3 bases, with 15 bases between. The V gene's germline CDR1 is DFQATT and CDR2 SNEGSKA (reference sequence). The CDR3 DNA sequence: TGCAGTGCTAGAGCCTTGGGTGGGGGGCACACTGAAGCTTTCTTT. Protein product: CSARALGGGHTEAFF.

This clonotype was counted once. This chain joins TRBV7-2 and TRBJ2-3, with D perhaps matching TRBD1 or TRBD2 (5 bases each). The CDR3 is made up of 18 amino acids. Trimming stripped 5 bases from V and 1 base from J, with 22 bases between. The germline CDR1 and CDR2 sequences are SGHTA and FQGNSA. The CDR3 sequence: CASSVPTGTATGTDTQYF. The CDR3 region has the DNA TGTGCCAGCAGCGTACCCACTGGGACGGCCACCGGCACAGATACGCAGTATTTT.

This clonotype was seen just once. This sequence joins TRBV13 and TRBJ1-5; 7 bases fit TRBD1. The CDR3 consists of 13 residues. Germline CDR1 reads PRHDT; CDR2 reads FYEKMQ (reference sequence). J lost 6 bases, V lost 10 bases, and 9 bases had no gene match. The CDR3 DNA sequence: TGTGCCAACCACGACAGGGCGCGTCAGCCCCAGCATTTT. This codes for CANHDRARQPQHF.

This chain joins TRBV20-1 and TRBJ1-1, with 10 positions matching TRBD1. This CDR3 has 14 amino acids. Germline CDR1 is DFQATT and CDR2 is SNEGSKA (reference sequence). With 5 bases clipped from V and 2 bases from J, the junction kept 5 bases outside the gene matches. CDR3 residues: CSAGDRGLNTEAFF. CDR3 DNA: TGCAGTGCTGGGGACAGGGGCCTTAACACTGAAGCTTTCTTT.

V is TRBV27 and J is TRBJ1-1; no definite D call. Germline V lookup: CDR1 MNHEY, CDR2 SMNVEV (reference sequence). The germline V and J ends were trimmed by 8 bases and 1 base, with 8 bases remaining between them. The CDR3 is 12 amino acids. CDR3 in DNA: TGTGCCAGCGGAACATCGAACACTGAAGCTTTCTTT. Residues: CASGTSNTEAFF.

The chain is built from TRBV6-2 or TRBV6-3 and TRBJ2-3; D ambiguous. CDR3 length: 15 residues. Germline loops: CDR1 MNHEY, CDR2 SVGEGT. The V end was cut by 6 bases, the J end by 6 bases, with 19 bases between. CDR3 sequence: CASSHPVIILDTQYF. Written as DNA, the CDR3 is TGTGCCAGCAGCCATCCCGTGATTATTCTGGATACGCAGTATTTT.

The rearrangement uses TRBV2 and TRBJ1-1; D might be TRBD1 (6 bases). This CDR3 region has 14 residues. CDR1 and CDR2 from the germline V gene are SNHLY and FYNNEI. The V gene lost 7 bases and the J gene lost 5 bases, with 17 bases spanning the gap. In nucleotides, the CDR3 is TGTGCCAGCAAGACAGGTCCTGGGCGAACTGAAGCTTTCTTT. This encodes CASKTGPGRTEAFF.

A note on this clonotype: This may be a read error, as it is one base from a much larger clone. CDR3 residues: CASTGTSGVYEQYF. CDR3 DNA sequence: TGCGCCAGCACCGGGACTAGCGGAGTCTACGAGCAGTACTTC. V and J are TRBV10-2 and TRBJ2-7, with 11 bases aligning to TRBD2. The CDR3 covers 14 residues. Trimming took 7 bases from V and 3 from J; bases not matched to a gene: 5. The germline V gene encodes CDR1 WSHSY and CDR2 SAAADI.

The J gene is TRBJ2-3, the V gene TRBV24-1, with no clear D. Germline V lookup: CDR1 KGHDR, CDR2 SFDVKD. Deletions cut 1 base from V and 8 bases from J, with 9 bases between. The CDR3 runs 13 residues. The CDR3 is CATSDFKRLTQYF. The CDR3 nucleotides read TGTGCCACCAGTGATTTCAAACGGCTTACGCAGTATTTT.

The J gene is TRBJ2-7, the V gene TRBV12-3 or TRBV12-4; TRBD2 matches 15 bases. The junction had 7 bases not matched to a gene; V was cut back by 6 bases and J by 7 bases. The CDR3 is 15 amino acids. CDR3 region: CASSKGLAGGCEQYF. Here the CDR3 DNA reads TGTGCCAGCAGCAAAGGACTAGCGGGAGGGTGTGAGCAGTACTTC.

Notes on this clonotype: Given a much more abundant clone one base away, this may be a read error. The chain has TRBV27 and TRBJ2-1; D unclear. Germline lookup yields CDR1 MNHEY and CDR2 SMNVEV (reference sequence). V lost 0 bases and J lost 3, with 6 bases in between. The length of the CDR3 is 14 residues. CDR3 protein: CASSLSRHYNEQFF. The CDR3 DNA is TGTGCCAGCAGTTTATCGAGGCACTACAATGAGCAGTTCTTC.

The rearrangement links TRBV30 to TRBJ2-3, with D perhaps matching TRBD2 (6 bases). CDR3 length: 13 residues. V lost 1 base and J lost 10, with 15 bases in between. CDR1 is GTSNPN and CDR2 is SVGIG in the germline V gene (reference sequence). CDR3: CAWSASVGSSQYF. DNA for the CDR3: TGTGCCTGGAGTGCCTCTGTCGGGAGCTCGCAGTATTTT.

This clonotype has just a few counts. CDR3 loop: CASKWAGGHEQYF. CDR3 nucleotides: TGTGCCAGCAAGTGGGCGGGAGGCCACGAGCAGTACTTC. This chain joins TRBV6-5 and TRBJ2-7, with TRBD2 identical over 8 bases. Germline CDR1 is MNHEY and CDR2 is SVGAGI. There are 13 residues in the CDR3. V gave up 7 bases and J gave up 5 bases; unmatched junction bases: 7.

A remark on this clonotype: A much larger clone sits a single nucleotide away, making a read error possible. This chain links TRBV2 with TRBJ1-4; D is unclear. The CDR3 extends over 15 amino acids. Trimming removed 1 base at V and 1 base at J, with 7 bases between. The germline V gene encodes CDR1 SNHLY and CDR2 FYNNEI. DNA for the CDR3: TGTGCCAGCAGTGAAGGGGAACAAACTAATGAAAAACTGTTTTTT. Translation gives CASSEGEQTNEKLFF.

Note on this clonotype: Relative to the germline gene, one junction end is altered; a read error may explain this. This chain joins TRBV2 and TRBJ2-5, with TRBD1 identical over 7 bases. This CDR3 has 15 residues. Germline CDR1 and CDR2: SNHLY and FYNNEI. CDR3 coding DNA: TGTGCAAGCAGCGGTGTCCAGGGGGAGAATTTTGAGCAGTACTTC. Amino acid sequence: CASSGVQGENFEQYF.

CDR3 residues: CAWSRTGNEQFF. In DNA form, the CDR3 reads TGTGCCTGGAGCCGGACAGGGAATGAGCAGTTCTTC. The V call is TRBV30, the J call TRBJ2-1; 8 positions match TRBD1. CDR3 length equals 12 residues. V lost 3 bases, J lost 7 bases, and 2 bases stayed unmatched. Germline lookup yields CDR1 GTSNPN and CDR2 SVGIG (reference sequence).

In its sample, this clonotype was seen a few times. The rearrangement uses TRBV7-9 and TRBJ2-7; TRBD2 matches 8 bases. The CDR3 covers 15 residues. From germline, CDR1 is SEHNR and CDR2 FQNEAQ (reference sequence). Trimming cost V 0 bases and J 4 bases; bases outside gene matches: 5. DNA for the CDR3: TGTGCCAGCAGCTTAGCTACGGGGGGGAGGTACGAGCAGTACTTC. Translation gives CASSLATGGRYEQYF.

The rearrangement joins TRBV3-1 to TRBJ1-3; 7 positions match TRBD1. V shed 2 bases and J 2 bases; nucleotides not matched to a gene: 3. Germline CDR1 reads LGHDT; CDR2 reads YNNKEL (reference sequence). The CDR3 extends over 15 amino acids. CDR3 sequence: CASSQTTGTGNTIYF. CDR3 bases: TGTGCCAGCAGCCAAACGACAGGGACTGGAAACACCATATATTTT. Full variable domain (remainder filled in from reference TRBV3-1 and TRBJ1-3): DTAVSQTPKYLVTQMGNDKSIKCEQNLGHDTMYWYKQDSKKFLKIMFSYNNKELIINETVPNRFSPKSPDKAHLNLHINSLELGDSAVYFCASSQTTGTGNTIYFGEGSWLTVV.

There are a few counts of this clonotype. CDR3 sequence: CASSYSGGYWSGANVLTF. The CDR3 DNA follows: TGTGCCAGCAGTTACTCGGGGGGGTACTGGTCTGGGGCCAACGTCCTGACTTTC. The genes are TRBV6-5 and TRBJ2-6; 7 nucleotides agree with TRBD2. The CDR3 runs to 18 residues. Trimming cost V 0 bases and J 1 base; bases outside gene matches: 6. Germline CDR1 reads MNHEY; CDR2 reads SVGAGI.

Comment on this clonotype: One end of the junction fails to match germline, which may point to a read error. The chain combines TRBV12-3 or TRBV12-4 with TRBJ1-5; weak D call: TRBD1 (6 bases). The CDR3 runs to 14 residues. The CDR3 here is CASGFSGDRQPQHF. CDR3 sequence (DNA): TGTGCCAGCGGTTTTTCGGGAGACAGGCAGCCCCAGCATTTT.

This clonotype was detected only a few times. V is TRBV28 and J is TRBJ2-7; no clear D gene. The germline V gene has CDR1 MDHEN and CDR2 SYDVKM. CDR3 length equals 16 residues. The ends were cut back, 6 bases at V and 2 bases at J, with 20 bases in the middle. The CDR3 protein is CASREVLGTQTYEQYF. CDR3 bases: TGTGCCAGCAGAGAAGTTTTGGGAACCCAGACCTACGAGCAGTACTTC.

This clonotype has only a few counts. CDR3 residues: CASSLSGGDGYTF. The CDR3 DNA follows: TGCGCCAGCAGCTTGTCAGGGGGCGATGGCTACACCTTC. The rearrangement uses TRBV5-1 and TRBJ1-2, with 8 bases aligning to TRBD1. V was clipped by 1 base and J by 6 bases; unmatched bases: 2. The CDR3 is made up of 13 amino acids. CDR1 and CDR2 (germline): SGHRS, YFSETQ.

This clonotype was seen repeatedly, ten times or more. J is TRBJ2-3 and V is TRBV29-1; tentatively, D is TRBD2 (6 bases). V was trimmed by 4 bases and J by 4 bases, leaving 9 bases between them. Germline loops: CDR1 SQVTM, CDR2 ANQGSEA. The CDR3 has 12 amino acids. The CDR3 nucleotides read TGCAGCGTTGCGGGAGACGCAGATACGCAGTATTTT. This gives the protein CSVAGDADTQYF.

The table lists this clonotype with a few counts. The V and J genes are TRBV5-8 and TRBJ2-3; 7 positions match TRBD2. After removal of 2 bases from V and 3 bases from J, the junction contained 6 bases not matched to a gene. CDR3 length: 15 residues. Germline V CDR1 and CDR2: SGHTS, YDEGEE. DNA of the CDR3: TGTGCCAGCAGCTTAGGACTAGTTTTGACAGATACGCAGTATTTT. This translates into CASSLGLVLTDTQYF.